The rows below give T cell receptor beta chains drawn from one sample of a study of T cells in tuberculosis. Sequencing was performed with immunoSEQ multiplex PCR; in TCRdb, only in-frame clones are kept and a portion is missing. The data hold roughly 41,000 clones, with roughly 93% observed a single time. Sequencing was performed on PBMCs. These TCRs come from a donor aged 10-29 years with latent tuberculosis or without tuberculosis infection. Some clones in this sample may be carry-over from other donors' samples. Each CDR3 is given with its conserved first and last residue.

TRBV6-5	CASRYTGTGGTDTQYF
TRBV19	CASSVPGVNTEAFF
TRBV19	CASSVWTGLGTDTQYF
TRBV25-1	CASSGGPVKDTQYF
TRBV27	CASSLSAGTYEQYF
TRBV11-2	CASSFPPVYGYTF
TRBV10-1	CASSESQGREQYF
TRBV28	CASSTDRAYEQYF
TRBV7-2	CASRSSGGTDTQYF
TRBV5-1	CASSPEGDTQYF
TRBV7-2	CASSPPTAMNTEAFF
TRBV9	CASSVVAGDLNEQFF
TRBV28	CASSFYRGGNQPQHF
TRBV7-9	CASSTQQGYEQYF
TRBV7-2	CASSSRGRVEQFF
TRBV27	CASSLSRQAKNIQYF
TRBV28	CASGRATFRAFF
TRBV10-2	CASSEGTSADTQYF
TRBV7-2	CASSSQGGQQETQYF
TRBV16	CASSQSYGQGGTEAFF
TRBV29-1	CSVHGWRILTDTQYF
TRBV4-2	CASSQSGGHAGNEQFF
TRBV4-2	CASSQPQGTNTEAFF
TRBV6-5	CASRRDREQHQPQHF
TRBV19	CASSILPSRQETQYF
TRBV5-1	CASSLVGGAGHAFF
TRBV13	CASSLGRGGWQPQHF
TRBV14	CASSPLAGVGETQYF
TRBV27	CASSFRFSRNLLNYGYTF
TRBV19	CASSIDRPGTGGIYGYTF
TRBV7-6	CASSSDRGLAEAFF
TRBV4-3	CASSQEMTGGNLEQFF
TRBV18	CASSTDRDNSPLHF
TRBV11-2	CASSPLGRSEQFF
TRBV28	CASSSLRTGVSLGGVYEQYF
TRBV6-1	CASSLKPQATQGYTF
TRBV7-8	CASSQGLDPYNEQFF
TRBV27	CASRSTGEGYTF
TRBV29-1	CSAMVTGEGSTEAFF
TRBV5-6	CASSQGSNYGYTF
TRBV4-3	CASSQDRGRQETQYF
TRBV19	CASSIGRDISYEQYF
TRBV19	CASRSRDRGSHEQYF
TRBV7-9	CASSSPGTGRLGEQYF
TRBV4-3	CASSQEGSFGTHGYTF
TRBV11-2	CASSDWGLAGSRTDTQYF
TRBV6-4	CASSEGRGNEKLFF
TRBV18	CASSPPRGQTLEQFF
TRBV5-6	CASSVDRSISTDTQYF
TRBV10-2	CASSESRGSSTDTQYF
TRBV19	CASSIYSRNEQFF
TRBV23-1	CASSHEGARWVYEQYF
TRBV2	CASLRSSGELFF
TRBV11-2	CASSPGGVGGQPQHF
TRBV19	CASSMGHLEAFF
TRBV6-6	CASSTPGNTIYF
TRBV6-5	CASSPTGGGNQPQHF